The present entry profiles one TCR beta chain with its context. The Seattle site enrolled patients during active infection and followed them longitudinally. These data belong to a study of blood T cell repertoires in COVID-19. Whole-study context: The samples span acute and convalescent COVID-19 from the United States, Italy and Spain. T cells, B-cell-depleted T cells, or PBMCs provided the cDNA or gDNA that served as material.

CDR1 SGHKS and CDR2 YYEKEE come from the germline V gene (reference sequence). This CDR3 region has 17 residues. J was trimmed by 6 bases and V by 4 bases; bases with no gene match: 16. Some clones are missing from TCRdb's copy, which holds only in-frame ones; the method was immunoSEQ multiplex PCR. There are approximately 440,000 clones in the sample; around 89% occur only once, and around 13% lies in the top ten. The TCR originated in a woman between 50 and 59 years old with COVID-19, enrolled during active disease. The sample comprised peripheral blood. This rearrangement joins TRBV5-5 to TRBJ2-3, with 8 bases that match TRBD2. The chain's CDR3 is CASSPRTTGGPADTQYF. The CDR3 DNA reads as TGTGCCAGCAGCCCCCGGACGACGGGGGGGCCGGCCGATACGCAGTATTTT.